This T cell receptor (beta chain) was sequenced in a study of shared clonotypes between healthy human individuals (TCRdb year 2020). General notes on the study: A couple of women and a few men aged 18 to 49 years were included in the cohort. For each donor, CD4 naive and CD4 memory were each run on three plates, CD8 naive on two plates, and CD8 memory on one plate. To estimate repertoire size and how much clonotypes are shared between individuals, the study performed deep sequencing of blood TCR repertoires from a few healthy adults. To increase sequencing depth and limit assay-specific biases, different laboratories used diverse techniques to prepare libraries and sequence TCR repertoires. Leukapheresis yielded between about 0.85 and 10 billion PBMCs per donor. Findings and caveats that apply to the study as a whole: Pairwise subsampling led to the expectation that sequencing depth would affect the degree of clonotype sharing among donors. Because the study included a small number of donors, the genetic and exposure-history diversity represented was limited. Compared with non-shared clonotypes, clonotypes shared by all four sorted-subset donors had higher generation probabilities. Even with the large sequencing depth, rarefaction of the sorted-subset datasets indicated that sequencing was incomplete. Sampling was restricted to blood, and TCR repertoires in tissue are likely to differ from TCR repertoires in blood. Sharing across a few donors was observed for 5% to 6.5% of naive CD4, 3.5% of naive CD8, around 2.5% of memory CD4, and roughly 0.43% of memory CD8 clonotypes. Naive subsets generally had larger estimated clonotype richness than memory subsets did.

TCR CDR3 regions were amplified from genomic DNA by multiplex PCR using the deep immunoSEQ assay. Extracted genomic DNA from each cell subset was distributed evenly across all wells of several immunoSEQ 96-well plates, and each plate was treated as a replicate. Each replicate PCR for sorted subsets received 150 to 250 ng genomic DNA, equal to about 29,000 T cell genomes. Purified libraries were quantified with a Qubit 3.0 fluorometer, sized on a Bioanalyzer 2100, and re-quantified with the KAPA Library Quantification kit. Every immunoSEQ 96-well plate was sequenced on a dedicated single-read 150-cycle Illumina NextSeq 550 flow cell. Processing in the source paper ran as follows. The immunoSEQ output contained only junctional sequences without quality scores, so filtering could not match that applied to full-length reads. Sequences were annotated with PyIR, a Python wrapper for IgBLAST v1.9, using IMGT germline references to assign V/J genes and CDR3. Reads were removed for weak V/J assignments (E-value above 1e-6), missing CDR3, stop codons, out-of-frame junctions, or ambiguous translated residues. V3J clonotypes were defined as sequences sharing an identical inferred V gene, J gene, and CDR3 amino acid sequence. The percentage overlap between two repertoires was calculated by dividing the number of shared unique clonotypes by the size of the smaller repertoire. Three approaches were used to assess repertoire richness: RTK rarefaction, the Chao1 estimator, and Recon v2.1 estimates of unobserved clonotypes. OLGA was used to compute generation probabilities for all TCRbeta clonotypes that the gDNA method yielded from a handful of donors. This immuneACCESS table, as held by TCRdb, lists in-frame sequences with V and J called but not all clones. Of the missing ones, under half trace to an unresolved V gene in checked studies; the others have no known cause. That table furnishes V, J and clone size, whereas the DNA furnished D and trimming. The sample table holds more than 2 million clones, of which roughly 94% were seen once. The leading ten clones occupy more than 0.1% of the sample.

The CDR3 goes from the cysteine to the phenylalanine over 13 residues. Here the CDR3 DNA is all that survives: 39 bases in frame from base 1. The germline V gene encodes CDR1 SQVTM and CDR2 ANQGSEA. Clipping removes 5 bases from V and 0 bases from J, with 3 as the unmatched junction base count. Donors were healthy HIV-negative adults with no recently reported acute infections or vaccinations. Every donor was a Caucasian adult living in Nashville, Tennessee, USA. CD4+ T cells were enriched by magnetic negative selection; naive cells were then positively selected on CD45RA, and the negative fraction formed the memory subset. After blood collection by leukapheresis, PBMCs were isolated using Ficoll-Histopaque density gradient centrifugation and then cryopreserved in the vapor phase of liquid nitrogen. Purity and quantity of every magnetically sorted T cell population were checked by analytical flow cytometry. Each sorted fraction had its genomic DNA isolated and then quantified by UV absorbance on a Nanodrop 2000c.

In the case of this clone: No antigen is known for it. It has no much larger one-base neighbor in the sample; base qualities were not kept. Other DNA sequences of this sample code for an identical CDR3.

Sequenced sample: naive CD4+ T cells sorted from blood. In light of the paper, this sample's cell subset or site label describes: CD45RA+ positively selected. Recombination joined TRBV29-1 with TRBJ2-5, and TRBD1 aligns with 7 junction nucleotides. The origin of this receptor is a man aged 18 to 30 in good health. The nucleotides are TGCAGCGTTTCACAGGGGTACCAAGAGACCCAGTACTTC. Its amino acids are CSVSQGYQETQYF.